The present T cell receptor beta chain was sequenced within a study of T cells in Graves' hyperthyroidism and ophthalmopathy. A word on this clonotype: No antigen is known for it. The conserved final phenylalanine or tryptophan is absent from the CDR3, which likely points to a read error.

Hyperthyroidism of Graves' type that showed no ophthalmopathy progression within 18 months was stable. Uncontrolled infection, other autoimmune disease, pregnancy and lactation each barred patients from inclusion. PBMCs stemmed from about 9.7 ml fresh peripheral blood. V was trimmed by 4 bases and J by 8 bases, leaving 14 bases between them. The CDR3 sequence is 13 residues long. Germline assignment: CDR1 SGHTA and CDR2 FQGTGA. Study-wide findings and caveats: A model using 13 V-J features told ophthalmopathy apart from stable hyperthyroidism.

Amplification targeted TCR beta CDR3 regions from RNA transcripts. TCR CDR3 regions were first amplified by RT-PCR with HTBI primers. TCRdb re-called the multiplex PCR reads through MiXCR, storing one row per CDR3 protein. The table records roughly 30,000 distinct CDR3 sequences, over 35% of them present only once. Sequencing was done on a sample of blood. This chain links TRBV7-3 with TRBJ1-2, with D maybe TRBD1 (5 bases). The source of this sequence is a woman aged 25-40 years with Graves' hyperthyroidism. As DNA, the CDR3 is TGTGCCAGCAGCTCACCAGGGTTAGGAGGCTACACCCTC. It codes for CASSSPGLGGYTL.